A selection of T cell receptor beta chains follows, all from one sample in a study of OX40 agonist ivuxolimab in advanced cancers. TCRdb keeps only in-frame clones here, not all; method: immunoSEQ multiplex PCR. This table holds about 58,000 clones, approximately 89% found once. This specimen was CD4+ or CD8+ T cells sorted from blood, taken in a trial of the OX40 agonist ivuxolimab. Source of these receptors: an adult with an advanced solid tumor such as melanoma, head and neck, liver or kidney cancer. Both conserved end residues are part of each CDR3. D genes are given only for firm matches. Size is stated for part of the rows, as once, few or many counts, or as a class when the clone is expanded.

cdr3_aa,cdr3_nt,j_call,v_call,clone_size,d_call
CASSLWVAGGLGELFF,TGTGCCAGCAGCTTGTGGGTGGCAGGGGGCCTCGGGGAGCTGTTTTTT,TRBJ2-2,TRBV5-8,.,TRBD1
CASSRGQGARGYTF,TGTGCCAGCAGCAGGGGACAGGGGGCTCGTGGCTACACCTTC,TRBJ1-2,TRBV6-5,.,TRBD1
CASSALTAGDEQYF,TGTGCCAGCAGTGCTTTAACCGCCGGGGACGAGCAGTACTTC,TRBJ2-7,TRBV6-1,.,.
CAISNHGGNSYEQYF,TGTGCCATCTCGAACCATGGCGGGAACTCCTACGAGCAGTACTTC,TRBJ2-7,TRBV28,medium-sized,.
CASSLGGQIYEQYF,TGTGCCAGCAGCTTGGGTGGACAGATCTACGAGCAGTACTTC,TRBJ2-7,TRBV7-8,.,.
CASSRYVTGGTYEQYF,TGTGCCAGCAGCCGCTACGTGACAGGGGGGACCTACGAGCAGTACTTC,TRBJ2-7,TRBV28,few,TRBD1
CASSLARTAYTEAFF,TGTGCCAGCAGCTTAGCGAGGACGGCTTACACTGAAGCTTTCTTT,TRBJ1-1,TRBV7-2,.,.
CASSYSSSNYGYTF,TGTGCCAGTAGCTACAGCTCTTCTAACTATGGCTACACCTTC,TRBJ1-2,TRBV19,.,.
CASSSGTRAANTEAFF,TGTGCCAGCAGCTCCGGGACGCGTGCAGCTAACACTGAAGCTTTCTTT,TRBJ1-1,TRBV11-2,.,.
CAGHRDDEQFF,TGCGCCGGTCACAGGGACGATGAGCAGTTCTTC,TRBJ2-1,TRBV10-1,.,.
CAGHLRTVNTGELFF,TGTGCCGGCCACCTCAGGACTGTTAACACCGGGGAGCTGTTTTTT,TRBJ2-2,TRBV6-5,.,.
CASSLGNYGYTF,TGTGCCAGCAGCTTAGGAAACTATGGCTACACCTTC,TRBJ1-2,TRBV7-2,.,.
CSARARETQYF,TGCAGTGCTAGAGCCCGTGAGACCCAGTACTTC,TRBJ2-5,TRBV20-1,.,.
CASSYSPNRVRELFF,TGTGCCAGCAGTTACTCCCCTAATAGGGTACGGGAGCTGTTTTTT,TRBJ2-2,TRBV6-5,.,.
CASSVDQAGDTGELFF,TGTGCCAGCAGCGTAGATCAAGCGGGAGACACCGGGGAGCTGTTTTTT,TRBJ2-2,TRBV9,.,TRBD2
CASSSRGSGSGYEQYF,TGTGCCAGCTCCTCTCGGGGTAGCGGGAGTGGGTACGAGCAGTACTTC,TRBJ2-7,TRBV28,.,TRBD2
CASSRQTGLVTGANVLTF,TGTGCCAGTTCGCGGCAGACAGGGCTAGTCACTGGGGCCAACGTCCTGACTTTC,TRBJ2-6,TRBV19,.,TRBD1
CASSIPSGSASDTQYF,TGTGCCAGCAGCATACCTAGCGGGAGTGCTTCCGATACGCAGTATTTT,TRBJ2-3,TRBV11-2,.,TRBD2
CASSQLRGTQYF,TGTGCCAGCAGTCAACTACGGGGTACGCAGTATTTT,TRBJ2-3,TRBV6-5,.,.
CAWMRGTAANLAKNIQYF,TGTGCCTGGATGAGGGGGACGGCAGCTAATCTAGCCAAAAACATTCAGTACTTC,TRBJ2-4,TRBV30,.,.
CASSRDTGNEQFF,TGCGCCAGCAGCCGGGACACGGGGAATGAGCAGTTCTTC,TRBJ2-1,TRBV5-1,.,.
CSVQGSTKNIQYF,TGCAGCGTTCAGGGGTCGACCAAAAACATTCAGTACTTC,TRBJ2-4,TRBV29-1,.,.
CASSRTGTGGNEQYF,TGTGCCAGCAGCCGGACCGGGACAGGGGGTAACGAGCAGTACTTC,TRBJ2-7,TRBV7-9,.,TRBD1
CASSRQGGTEAFF,TGTGCCAGCAGTAGACAGGGGGGAACTGAAGCTTTCTTT,TRBJ1-1,TRBV6-5,once,TRBD1
CASSPTEGTYGYTF,TGTGCCAGCTCACCAACGGAGGGCACCTATGGCTACACCTTC,TRBJ1-2,TRBV18,.,.
CASSYQGAQSGYTF,TGTGCCAGCAGTTACCAAGGGGCTCAGAGTGGCTACACCTTC,TRBJ1-2,TRBV6-6,.,.
CASTSSTNEKLFF,TGTGCCAGTACTAGTTCTACTAATGAAAAACTGTTTTTT,TRBJ1-4,TRBV19,.,.
CASSQQGALPGGANVLTF,TGTGCCAGCAGCCAACAGGGGGCTCTACCCGGTGGGGCCAACGTCCTGACTTTC,TRBJ2-6,TRBV16,.,TRBD1
CASSGASGSHEQFF,TGTGCCAGCAGTGGGGCTAGCGGGAGCCATGAGCAGTTCTTC,TRBJ2-1,TRBV28,.,TRBD2
CASSFLWGGTEAFF,TGTGCCAGCAGTTTTTTGTGGGGGGGCACTGAGGCTTTCTTT,TRBJ1-1,TRBV28,.,.
CASSFGTGRLLSGANVLTF,TGTGCCAGTAGTTTCGGGACAGGGAGATTGCTCTCTGGGGCCAACGTCCTGACTTTC,TRBJ2-6,TRBV19,.,TRBD1
CASQILGKETQYF,TGTGCCAGCCAGATCCTGGGAAAAGAGACCCAGTACTTC,TRBJ2-5,TRBV7-9,once,.
CASSLHLNTGELFF,TGTGCCAGCAGTTTACACCTGAACACCGGGGAGCTGTTTTTT,TRBJ2-2,TRBV9,.,.
CASSEYQTVYGYTF,TGTGCCAGCAGTGAATATCAGACAGTCTATGGCTACACCTTC,TRBJ1-2,TRBV6-1,.,.
CATSTGGLAEAFF,TGTGCCACCAGCACCGGGGGGCTCGCTGAAGCTTTCTTT,TRBJ1-1,TRBV15,.,.
CASSPRREGQETQYF,TGTGCCAGCAGCCCCCGGCGGGAGGGCCAAGAGACCCAGTACTTC,TRBJ2-5,TRBV11-2,.,TRBD2
CASSRGTGSYEQYF,TGCGCCAGCAGCCGAGGGACAGGTTCCTACGAGCAGTACTTC,TRBJ2-7,TRBV5-1,once,TRBD1
CASSITGTGAYEQYF,TGTGCCAGCAGCATTACCGGGACAGGGGCCTACGAGCAGTACTTC,TRBJ2-7,TRBV28,once,TRBD1
CAWSVGGIYNEQFF,TGTGCCTGGAGTGTAGGCGGGATCTACAATGAGCAGTTCTTC,TRBJ2-1,TRBV30,.,.
CASSWMGGTGSINYGYTF,TGTGCCAGCAGCTGGATGGGTGGCACAGGGTCAATCAACTATGGCTACACCTTC,TRBJ1-2,TRBV5-5,few,.
CASSREASGSGRDTQYF,TGCGCCAGCAGCCGAGAAGCTAGCGGGAGTGGTAGGGATACGCAGTATTTT,TRBJ2-3,TRBV5-1,once,TRBD2
CATSRDFGQGNQPQHF,TGTGCCACCAGCAGAGATTTCGGACAAGGCAATCAGCCCCAGCATTTT,TRBJ1-5,TRBV15,.,.
CASSSAGTLDKQFF,TGTGCCAGCAGCTCGGCCGGGACGTTGGATAAGCAGTTCTTC,TRBJ2-1,TRBV11-2,.,.
CAWTSRAGFEGAEAFF,TGTGCCTGGACCTCACGAGCCGGGTTCGAGGGAGCTGAAGCTTTCTTT,TRBJ1-1,TRBV30,.,.
CASSQSGSTGELFF,TGCGCCAGCAGCCAAAGCGGGTCAACCGGGGAGCTGTTTTTT,TRBJ2-2,TRBV4-3,.,.
CASSPITISTGELFF,TGTGCCAGCTCACCAATAACTATTTCCACCGGGGAGCTGTTTTTT,TRBJ2-2,TRBV18,.,.
CASSQLDRGNEQFF,TGTGCCAGCTCACAGCTGGACAGGGGCAATGAGCAGTTCTTC,TRBJ2-1,TRBV18,.,TRBD1
CASSAPQGANVLTF,TGCGCCAGCAGCGCCCCTCAAGGGGCCAACGTCCTGACTTTC,TRBJ2-6,TRBV5-1,.,.
CASSPGLAGVWAQDTQYF,TGCGCCAGCAGCCCCGGACTAGCGGGAGTTTGGGCCCAAGATACGCAGTATTTT,TRBJ2-3,TRBV4-1,.,TRBD2
CASSVVGGGTYNEQFF,TGTGCCAGCAGCGTAGTCGGGGGAGGGACCTACAATGAGCAGTTCTTC,TRBJ2-1,TRBV9,.,TRBD2